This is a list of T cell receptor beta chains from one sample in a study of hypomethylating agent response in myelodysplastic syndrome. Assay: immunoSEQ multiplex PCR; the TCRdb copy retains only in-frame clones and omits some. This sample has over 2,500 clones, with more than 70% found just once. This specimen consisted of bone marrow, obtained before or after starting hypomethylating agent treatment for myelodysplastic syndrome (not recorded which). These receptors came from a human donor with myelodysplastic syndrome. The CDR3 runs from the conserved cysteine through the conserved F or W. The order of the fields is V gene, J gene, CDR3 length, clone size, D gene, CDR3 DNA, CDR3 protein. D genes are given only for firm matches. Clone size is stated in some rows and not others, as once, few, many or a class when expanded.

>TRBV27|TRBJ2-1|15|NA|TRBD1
TGTGCCAGCAGTTCCCGACAGGGGGCGAGAAATGAGCAGTTCTTC
CASSSRQGARNEQFF
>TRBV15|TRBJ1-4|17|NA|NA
TGTGCCACCAGCAGGGATAGAGGAGCTAGCCGTAATGAAAAACTGTTTTTT
CATSRDRGASRNEKLFF
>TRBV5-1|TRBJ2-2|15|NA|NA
TGCGCCAGCAGCTTTGGGAAGCAGCCTACCGGGGAGCTGTTTTTT
CASSFGKQPTGELFF
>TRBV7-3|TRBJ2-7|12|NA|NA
TGTGCCAGCAGCTCAAATAACTACGAGCAGTACTTC
CASSSNNYEQYF
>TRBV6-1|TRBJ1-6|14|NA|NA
TGTGCCAGTACCTTGGACAGATATAATTCACCCCTCCACTTT
CASTLDRYNSPLHF
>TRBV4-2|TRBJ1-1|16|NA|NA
TGTGCCAGCAGCCAAGTAATACAGGCGCTGAACACTGAAGCTTTCTTT
CASSQVIQALNTEAFF
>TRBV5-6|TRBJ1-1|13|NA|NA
TGTGCCAGCAGCCGTAGACAGAACACTGAAGCTTTCTTT
CASSRRQNTEAFF
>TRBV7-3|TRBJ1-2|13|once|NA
TGTGCCAGCAGTTTACAGGGAGGCTATGGCTACACCTTC
CASSLQGGYGYTF
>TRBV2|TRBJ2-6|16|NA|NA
TGTGCCAGCAGTGAAGCGCGTAGCTCTGGGGCCAACGTCCTGACTTTC
CASSEARSSGANVLTF
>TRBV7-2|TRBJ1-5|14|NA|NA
TGTGCCAGCAGCCAACATCAGGGGTGGCAGCCCCAGCATTTT
CASSQHQGWQPQHF
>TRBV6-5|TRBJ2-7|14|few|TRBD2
TGTGCCAGCACCAGGACTAGCGGAAACTACGAGCAGTACTTC
CASTRTSGNYEQYF
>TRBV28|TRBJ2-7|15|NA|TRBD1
TGTGCCAGCAGTTGGGTCGTGGACAGGGCCTACGAGCAGTACTTC
CASSWVVDRAYEQYF
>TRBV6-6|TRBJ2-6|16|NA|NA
TGTGCCAGCCCCCGGGACAAACCGTCTGGGGCCAACGTCCTGACTTTC
CASPRDKPSGANVLTF
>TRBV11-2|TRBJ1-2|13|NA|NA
TGTGCCAGCAGCTTAGCAGGGAACGATGGCTACACCTTC
CASSLAGNDGYTF
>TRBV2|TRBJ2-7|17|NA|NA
TGTGCCAGCTATTCTCGAGGGTCGCGGGGCCCTTCCTACGAGCAGTACTTC
CASYSRGSRGPSYEQYF
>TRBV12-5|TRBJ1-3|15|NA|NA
TGTGCTAGTGGTTTAGGGGCCGGATTTGGAAACACCATATATTTT
CASGLGAGFGNTIYF
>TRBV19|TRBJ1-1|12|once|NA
TGTGCCAGTGGCCAGTTGAACACTGAAGCTTTCTTT
CASGQLNTEAFF
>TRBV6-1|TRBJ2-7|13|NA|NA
TGTGCCAGCAGTTTGACTAGAGTCTCCGAGCAGTACTTC
CASSLTRVSEQYF
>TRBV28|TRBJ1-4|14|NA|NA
TGTGCCAGCAGTTTAATAGGGGCCGAAGAAAAACTGTTTTTT
CASSLIGAEEKLFF
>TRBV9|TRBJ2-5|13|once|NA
TGTGCCAGCAGCCTCATTGGCGGGGCGACCCAGTACTTC
CASSLIGGATQYF
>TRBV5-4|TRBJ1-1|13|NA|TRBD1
TGTGCCAGCAGCCCACAGGGGTTTAATGAAGCTTTCTTT
CASSPQGFNEAFF
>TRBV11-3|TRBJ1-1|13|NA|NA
TGTGCCGGCTCCAGGGGTATGAACACTGAAGCTTTCTTT
CAGSRGMNTEAFF
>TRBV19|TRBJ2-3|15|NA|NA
TGTGCCAGTAGACCCCCCCGGGGGTACCCAGATACGCAGTATTTT
CASRPPRGYPDTQYF
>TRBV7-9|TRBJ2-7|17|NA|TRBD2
TGTGCCAGCAGCTCCCCCCGGCGGGGGGGACCCTCCTACGAGCAGTACTTC
CASSSPRRGGPSYEQYF
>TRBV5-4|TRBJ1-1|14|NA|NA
TGTGCCAGCAACGAACAGGTGATGAACACTGAAGCTTTCTTT
CASNEQVMNTEAFF
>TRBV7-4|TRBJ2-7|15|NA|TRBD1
TGTGCCAGCAGCTTAGAGGGACAGGGGACCCACGAGCAGTACTTC
CASSLEGQGTHEQYF
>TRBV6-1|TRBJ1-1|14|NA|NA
TGTGCCAGCAGAAGTCTCGGGGTGAACACTGAAGCTTTCTTT
CASRSLGVNTEAFF
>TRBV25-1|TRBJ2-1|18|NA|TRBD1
TGTGCCAGTACTCACGGACAGGGGTCCTTAATTTCCTACAATGAGCAGTTCTTC
CASTHGQGSLISYNEQFF
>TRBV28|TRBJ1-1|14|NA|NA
TGTGCCAGCAGTTTAGCAGGGGCGATTCTTGAAGCTTTCTTT
CASSLAGAILEAFF
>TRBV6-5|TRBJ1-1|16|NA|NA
TGTGCCAGCAGTTACAATAGGGGACGTATGAACACTGAAGCTTTCTTT
CASSYNRGRMNTEAFF